The sequence of this T cell receptor beta chain was determined in a study of T cells in Graves' hyperthyroidism and ophthalmopathy. This clonotype was seen at least ten times. This CDR3 is built from 15 residues. The germline gives CDR1 DFQATT, CDR2 SNEGSKA (reference sequence). V was pared by 7 bases and J by 4 bases, with 22 bases between. It was RNA transcripts that yielded the amplified TCR beta CDR3 regions. TCR CDR3 regions were first amplified by RT-PCR with HTBI primers. TCRdb redid the calling of the multiplex PCR reads with MiXCR, one entry per CDR3 protein. This table holds some 300,000 distinct CDR3 sequences, approximately 19% found once.

The sequenced sample was blood. The rearrangement uses TRBV20-1 and TRBJ1-1; possible D gene TRBD1, 6 bases. The receptor was isolated from a man aged 50-59 years with Graves' ophthalmopathy. The CDR3 reads CSVNRADLGGTEAFF. For the CDR3, the DNA is TGCAGTGTTAACAGGGCGGACCTCGGTGGCACTGAAGCTTTCTTT.